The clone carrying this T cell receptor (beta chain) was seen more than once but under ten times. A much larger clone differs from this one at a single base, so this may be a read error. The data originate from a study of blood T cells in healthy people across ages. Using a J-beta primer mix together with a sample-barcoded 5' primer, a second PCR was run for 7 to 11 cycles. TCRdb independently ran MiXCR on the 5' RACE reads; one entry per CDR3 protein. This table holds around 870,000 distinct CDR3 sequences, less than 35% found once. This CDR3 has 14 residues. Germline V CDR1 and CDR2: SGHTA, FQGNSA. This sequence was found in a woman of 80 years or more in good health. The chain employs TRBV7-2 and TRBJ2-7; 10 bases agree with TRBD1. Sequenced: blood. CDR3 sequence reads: CASLPGTGAYGQYF. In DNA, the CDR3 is TGTGCCAGCCTCCCCGGGACAGGGGCCTACGGGCAGTACTTC.